Listed here are 18 T cell receptor beta chains from one sample, sequenced in a study of immune characterization of retroperitoneal liposarcoma. TCRdb re-called the PCR reads through MiXCR, storing one row per CDR3 protein. The data show approximately 7,100 distinct CDR3 sequences, with less than 30% seen just once and 28% held by the top ten. The sequenced sample consisted of tumor tissue. The receptors were sampled from a female donor with retroperitoneal liposarcoma.

The chain has TRBV4-1 and TRBJ2-1, with no clear D. The better agreement between TRBJ2-7 and the DNA end casts doubt on the J call. Germline CDR1 and CDR2: MGHRA and YSYEKL. The CDR3 length is 13 residues. CDR3 sequence (DNA): TGCGCCAGCAGCCCGCGAGATTGGGACGAGCAGTACTTC. Its protein product is CASSPRDWDEQYF.

V is TRBV28 and J is TRBJ2-1; 8 bases line up with TRBD2. The CDR3 totals 15 residues. V was clipped by 4 bases and J by 13 bases; unmatched bases: 15. The germline V gene has CDR1 MDHEN and CDR2 SYDVKM. In nucleotides, the CDR3 is TGTGCCAGCAGTTCGCCAGCGGGGGTACAAGAGACCCAGTTCTTC. Its protein is CASSSPAGVQETQFF.

This clonotype is judged medium-sized. The chain carries TRBV7-2 and TRBJ2-5; 13 bases align to TRBD2. The CDR3 sequence is 15 residues long. J lost 10 bases, V lost 6 bases, and 11 bases had no gene match. The V gene's germline CDR1 is SGHTA and CDR2 FQGNSA. The CDR3: CASRRLAGGQGVQYF. CDR3 bases: TGTGCCAGCAGACGACTAGCGGGAGGACAGGGGGTCCAGTACTTC.

This chain uses TRBV6-5 with TRBJ2-5; D uncertain. Germline V gene lookup returns CDR1 MNHEY and CDR2 SVGAGI. V shed 6 bases and J shed 0 bases, with 14 bases lying between them. There are 15 residues in the CDR3. CDR3 bases: TGTGCCAGCAGCTACCGCCGGGCTCACCAAGAGACCCAGTACTTC. It codes for CASSYRRAHQETQYF.

The sample holds a few counts of this clonotype. This chain links TRBV7-2 with TRBJ1-2; TRBD1 agrees at 9 bases. The germline CDR1 and CDR2 sequences are SGHTA and FQGNSA. The junction had 4 bases not matched to a gene; V was cut back by 3 bases and J by 2 bases. The CDR3 consists of 15 residues. This CDR3 reads CASSFDRGVNYGYTF. The CDR3 DNA is TGTGCCAGCAGCTTCGACAGGGGGGTGAACTATGGCTACACCTTC.

This clonotype was recorded many times. This rearrangement joins TRBV6-1 to TRBJ2-5; perhaps TRBD2 as D (5 bases). CDR1 and CDR2 from the germline V gene are MNHNS and SASEGT. Trimming took off 2 bases at V and 5 bases at J, with 12 bases between the two ends. The CDR3 length is 14 residues. CDR3 sequence reads: CASSELGRGETQYF. In DNA, the CDR3 is TGTGCCAGCAGTGAATTGGGTAGAGGGGAGACCCAGTACTTC.

The chain links TRBV7-2 to TRBJ2-1, with 12 bases aligning to TRBD2. V lost 5 bases, J lost 9 bases, and 5 bases stayed unmatched. From germline, CDR1 is SGHTA and CDR2 FQGNSA. The CDR3 loop spans 14 amino acids. CDR3 DNA: TGTGCCAGCAGCCCCTGGACTAGCGGGACTGAGCAGTTCTTC. Protein sequence: CASSPWTSGTEQFF.

This clonotype showed up many times. The chain couples TRBV6-1 to TRBJ2-5, with D perhaps matching TRBD2 (5 bases). V gave up 0 bases and J gave up 11 bases, with 19 bases separating them. In germline, CDR1 is MNHNS, CDR2 SASEGT. The CDR3 sequence is 15 residues long. The CDR3 here is CASSEALQALVGQYF. The DNA of the CDR3 is TGTGCCAGCAGTGAAGCGCTTCAAGCACTAGTCGGGCAGTACTTC.

In this sample, this clonotype turned up a few times. The rearrangement links TRBV12-3 or TRBV12-4 to TRBJ2-1; D not resolved. The CDR3 has 17 amino acids. Trimming removed 3 bases from V and 0 bases from J, with 15 bases in between. The CDR3 nucleotides are TGTGCCAGCAGTTTTCGGGTTAGCCGGAGCTCCTACAATGAGCAGTTCTTC. It yields the protein CASSFRVSRSSYNEQFF.

There are many counts of this clonotype. V gene TRBV6-1 combines with J gene TRBJ2-1, with D possibly TRBD2 on 6 matching bases. The J call may not be correct, given that the DNA end is closer to TRBJ2-7. Germline loops: CDR1 MNHNS, CDR2 SASEGT. This CDR3 has 14 amino acids. DNA of the CDR3: TGTGCCAGCACCCTGGGCCTAGCGAGCGGCGAGCAGTACTTC. It codes for CASTLGLASGEQYF.

This clonotype showed up just a few times. J is TRBJ2-1 and V is TRBV6-1; D may be TRBD2 (6 bases). The J call may be wrong; the DNA end is better matched by TRBJ2-7. Germline V gene sequence: CDR1 MNHNS, CDR2 SASEGT. The CDR3 spans 13 residues. CDR3 region: CATHRGSHNEQYF. The CDR3 DNA reads as TGTGCCACCCACCGGGGGTCCCACAATGAGCAGTACTTC.

This clonotype came up many times. This sequence joins TRBV12-3 or TRBV12-4 and TRBJ2-1, with unresolved D. V lost 5 bases, J lost 10 bases, and 12 bases lay in between. This CDR3 contains 12 residues. This CDR3 reads CASSLRSYEQFF. The DNA of the CDR3 is TGTGCCAGCAGTCTGAGGTCCTACGAGCAGTTCTTC.

J is TRBJ2-3 and V is TRBV27, with 7 bases identical to TRBD1. The tail of the sequence fits TRBJ2-7 better, so the J call may be wrong. CDR1 and CDR2 from the germline V gene are MNHEY and SMNVEV (reference sequence). The CDR3 loop spans 13 amino acids. CDR3: CASSRQGPYEQYF. CDR3 nucleotide sequence: TGTGCCAGCAGTAGACAGGGTCCCTACGAGCAGTACTTC.

The sample holds many counts of this clonotype. The genes are TRBV30 and TRBJ1-1; D gene unclear. V gave up 4 bases and J gave up 3 bases, with 15 bases separating them. Germline-derived CDR1 and CDR2 are GTSNPN and SVGIG (reference sequence). This CDR3 spans 14 amino acids. Written as DNA, the CDR3 is TGTGCCTGGAACCCCGAAGGGATCGACACTGAAGCTTTCTTT. This gives the protein CAWNPEGIDTEAFF.

This sequence joins TRBV6-1 and TRBJ1-1; D remains ambiguous. Germline CDR1 is MNHNS and CDR2 is SASEGT. Trimming left V 0 bases short and J 11 bases short, with 13 bases between. CDR3 size: 13 residues. The CDR3 spells CASSEALRVFAFF. The CDR3 DNA sequence: TGTGCCAGCAGTGAAGCGCTTAGGGTGTTTGCTTTCTTT.

In this sample, this clonotype turned up a few times. A read error is possible here, since a much larger clone lies one base away. This rearrangement joins TRBV6-5 to TRBJ2-1; D gene ambiguous. V lost 2 bases and J 10 bases, leaving 18 bases between the germline ends. This CDR3 comprises 15 residues. Per the germline V gene, CDR1 is MNHEY and CDR2 is SVGAGI. CDR3: CASSYRHWGTYEQFF. The CDR3 nucleotides read TGTGCCAGCAGTTACCGACACTGGGGAACCTACGAGCAGTTCTTC.

This clonotype turned up a few times. This chain uses TRBV28 with TRBJ2-7, with D hard to call. The germline CDR1 and CDR2 sequences are MDHEN and SYDVKM. The CDR3 contains 13 residues. V lost 5 bases, J lost 3 bases, and 11 bases lay in between. The CDR3 DNA reads as TGTGCCAGCAGTGTGAGCAGCCTCTACGAGCAGTACTTC. Protein sequence: CASSVSSLYEQYF.

The rearrangement links TRBV6-6 to TRBJ1-1; D call uncertain. In germline, CDR1 is MNHNY, CDR2 SVGAGI (reference sequence). V was clipped by 0 bases and J by 7 bases, with 9 bases between them. This CDR3 is built from 13 residues. The CDR3 DNA sequence: TGTGCCAGCAGTTACTCTTCCTTGAGTGAAGCTTTCTTT. Its protein is CASSYSSLSEAFF.